A single T cell receptor (beta chain) is shown here with its context. The entry originates in a study of shared clonotypes between healthy human individuals. The assay was run at deep level. TCRdb keeps only in-frame clones here, not all; method: immunoSEQ multiplex PCR. The sample yields about 480,000 clones, over 75% seen once. Material for sequencing was PBMCs. This clonotype was sampled from a woman in her 40s in good health. Some clones in this sample may be carry-over from other donors' samples.

The CDR3 nucleotides are TGTGCCAGCAGTGGGGCCCATTCGGTACGGATTAATGAAAAACTGTTTTTT. Translation: CASSGAHSVRINEKLFF. The chain combines TRBV2 with TRBJ1-4; D remains ambiguous. There are 17 residues in the CDR3. Trimming stripped 4 bases from V and 4 bases from J, with 19 bases between. CDR1 and CDR2 (germline): SNHLY, FYNNEI.